This T cell receptor (beta chain) was obtained from a study of naive and memory T cell subsets (TCRdb year 2017). Regarding the complete study: The study applied an open-source, UMI-based TCR alpha and beta sequencing pipeline to sorted naive and memory peripheral blood T cell subsets. The results of the functional CMV T cell responses matched the IgG serology results in every case. RNA was DNase-treated and reverse transcribed with TCR constant-region primers, mostly using SuperScript III.

In the case of this clonotype: Its cognate antigen has yet to be identified. Base qualities are not provided; no much larger clone lies one nucleotide away.

Library preparation used UMI-ligation and nested PCR. The beta constant-region primer was an equimolar mix of two oligonucleotides covering both TRBC1 and TRBC2. The ligated cDNA went through four rounds of PCR with nested alpha and beta constant-region primers together with the SP2 primer. T4 RNA ligase 1 ligated a single-stranded oligonucleotide carrying the SP2 primer and a 12-nucleotide UMI to the cDNA 3' end. The ligation reaction was incubated at 16°C for roughly 18-25 hours. PCR2 was typically performed as a SYBR Green qPCR and was stopped at a predetermined threshold so that over-amplification was prevented. All purifications after the first were performed with Agencourt AMPure XP magnetic beads. Libraries were quantified by Qubit and checked on a TapeStation, with a main peak expected near 650 bp. The pooled libraries were sequenced on an Illumina MiSeq using v2 2x251 paired-end kits, which usually yielded 1-2 million reads per sample. Libraries were pooled at about 4 nM per sample, and roughly 4.5-8% PhiX was added to improve cluster recognition. Turning to the authors' computational methods: Decombinator assigned V and J genes to Demultiplexor-processed FASTQ reads by tag matching, allowing a single base-pair mismatch. UMIs were used by Collapsinator to correct both sequencing errors and frequency errors arising from PCR heterogeneity. CDR3Translator translated TCRs and extracted CDR3s from the conserved cysteine to the FGXG phenylalanine, flagging non-productive sequences. Gini, Shannon entropy and inverse Simpson indices were calculated on repertoires subsampled to equal numbers of UMI-defined TCRs. Within the linear range, a power law was fitted to clonotype abundance distributions using maximum likelihood. For one naive CD8 sample, the pipeline and MIGEC produced similar UMI counts, unique TCR numbers and clonal distributions. In one analysis, naive TCRs that were also found in any memory subset of the same donor were excluded from the naive repertoire. Repertoires were searched for several thousand CMV-associated CDR3 sequences compiled from VDJdb and a published dataset. In-frame beta chains were kept once TCRdb had trimmed the public reads at Q25 with fastp and called clones with MiXCR. Duplicate CDR3 protein sequences are folded into a single record with the most common DNA and genes. TCRdb, rather than the study authors, made the V and J calls. For this sample the table gives 120,000 to 150,000 distinct CDR3 sequences, of which 22% were detected only once. The top ten constitute 0.1% to 0.11% of the sample.

Separate amplification of TCR alpha and beta chain libraries was performed from the second PCR step onward. To determine each donor's CMV status, fresh PBMCs were stimulated overnight with CMV viral lysate, and IFNgamma production from CD4+ T cells was then assessed. CD4 T cells were positively selected with Miltenyi beads, followed by positive selection of CD8 T cells from the CD4-negative fraction. After staining for CD3, CD4, CD8, CD45RA, CD27 and a live/dead dye, cells were sorted on a BD Aria II into four subsets based on CD45RA and CD27. Blood was obtained from a few healthy volunteers, and the blood from each volunteer was fractionated into CD4 and CD8 T cells and subsequently into four differentiation subsets. Around 110 ml of peripheral blood was collected from each donor, and PBMC were isolated by Ficoll-Paque PLUS density-gradient centrifugation. After sorting, cells were lysed in RLT buffer, RNA was extracted using a Qiagen RNeasy kit, and the extracted RNA was stored at -80 degrees C.

From its cysteine to its phenylalanine, the CDR3 spans 15 amino acids. The only DNA kept is the CDR3, 45 bases in frame from the first base. From a lookup of the germline V gene, CDR1 and CDR2 are SGHRS and YFSETQ. V gives up 1 base and J gives up 3 bases, and the segment between their germline ends measures 13 bases. What the authors observed across the whole study: The repertoire findings for the naive and memory subsets could not be validated against a ground truth because none was available. TCR abundance followed a power law with an exponent that was different for naive and memory subsets but consistent across the three individuals. RNA-based TCR counts may be influenced by expression changes linked to T cell activation and differentiation. A clonotype was defined as a single alpha or beta chain sequence rather than as a paired alpha/beta receptor. After error correction, only a single occurrence was seen for over 95% of naive TCR sequences, so much steeper abundance distributions were produced than in memory subsets. In both CD4 and CD8 cells, going from naive through CM, EM and EMRA, the Gini index went up while Shannon and inverse Simpson diversity went down. Naive repertoires, especially CD8, contained a few larger clonotypes, possibly memory cells re-expressing CD45RA.

The chain couples TRBV5-1 to TRBJ2-5; TRBD2 is a weak D gene call, 5 bases matching. The sequence was collected from a human donor in good health. Material: naive CD4+ T cells from blood. The sample's cell subset or site label is to be understood as: naive T cells, CD45RA high CD27+. The CDR3 amino acid sequence is: CASSLYEGVEETQYF. The nucleotides read TGCGCCAGCAGCTTGTACGAGGGAGTTGAAGAGACCCAGTACTTC. The CDR3 plus the reference TRBV5-1 and TRBJ2-5 genes for the other parts give the full variable domain: KAGVTQTPRYLIKTRGQQVTLSCSPISGHRSVSWYQQTPGQGLQFLFEYFSETQRNKGNFPGRFSGRQFSNSRSEMNVSTLELGDSALYLCASSLYEGVEETQYFGPGTRLLVL.